The following is a T cell receptor (beta chain) sequence with its context. Its target is unknown. The record originates from a study of T cells in localized non-small cell lung cancer. Study results and limitations: Increased T cell density in blood showed an association with longer overall survival. When the top 100 tumor clones were examined, a median 57 of them also appeared in the adjacent lung, which was paired and uninvolved. Adjacent uninvolved lung tissue had the highest T cell clonality, exceeding tumor. Analysis by sequencing included only one tumor region, so heterogeneity remains possible.

V lost 0 bases and J lost 2, with 11 bases in between. The length of the CDR3 is 15 residues. Germline lookup yields CDR1 KGHSH and CDR2 LQKENI. The repertoire was sequenced with immunoSEQ multiplex PCR; TCRdb's copy has only in-frame clones and lacks some. The sample consists of under 35,000 clones, approximately 90% of them appearing once. The clonotype was recovered from a female donor aged 60 or older with stage I lung adenocarcinoma. This chain connects TRBV18 to TRBJ2-7; a weak D match, TRBD2 (6 bases). The sample was peripheral blood, taken before any cancer treatment. Here the CDR3 DNA reads TGTGCCAGCTCACCACCGAACGGGGGACCCTACGAGCAGTACTTC. Its protein product is CASSPPNGGPYEQYF. Full variable domain (rest looked up from reference TRBV18 and TRBJ2-7): NAGVMQNPRHLVRRRGQEARLRCSPMKGHSHVYWYRQLPEEGLKFMVYLQKENIIDESGMPKERFSAEFPKEGPSILRIQQVVRGDSAAYFCASSPPNGGPYEQYFGPGTRLTVT.